The T cell receptor (beta chain) under discussion was sequenced for a study of blood T cell repertoires in COVID-19. About the study: From T cells, B-cell-depleted T cells, or PBMCs came the material, which was cDNA or gDNA.

Clones were read by immunoSEQ multiplex PCR, and TCRdb kept only the in-frame ones, dropping some. The sample includes some 17,000 clones, over 70% of them seen just once. The CDR3 covers 15 residues. Germline loops: CDR1 SGHNT, CDR2 YYREEE (reference sequence). After removal of 3 bases from V and 1 base from J, the junction contained 6 bases not matched to a gene. This rearrangement joins TRBV5-4 to TRBJ2-7; 8 bases match TRBD1. What was sequenced was peripheral blood. The sequence derives from a woman aged 65 to 85 with active COVID-19. The CDR3 sequence: CASSSPGGASYEQYF. For the CDR3, the DNA is TGTGCCAGCAGCTCCCCAGGGGGCGCGTCCTACGAGCAGTACTTC.